This record covers a single T cell receptor (beta chain). What it binds is unknown. The sample is drawn from a study of post-analysis software for immune sequencing data. About the study: Recorded subtypes: relapsing-remitting, secondary progressive, progressive-relapsing; some patients unannotated.

Study-wide points: Among roughly 5 TRBV segments more frequent in patients than controls were TRBV5-6, TRBV5-1 and TRBV20-1. Samples sharing a preparation batch grouped tightly together when assessed by F measure.

Germline lookup yields CDR1 DFQATT and CDR2 SNEGSKA (reference sequence). The CDR3 spans 16 residues. V dropped 2 bases and J dropped 7; count of bases not matched to a gene: 12. TCR beta libraries were prepared from cDNA with unique molecular identifiers. Input amounts of 1 to 10 million T cells were used. These gave 500,000 or so cDNA molecules, so each molecule approximated one T cell. Each CDR3 protein gets one entry after TCRdb re-called the PCR reads with MiXCR. Of around 770,000 distinct CDR3 sequences in the sample, 40% to 55% were seen once. The source material was blood. This clonotype was obtained from a girl under 18 with multiple sclerosis. The chain employs TRBV20-1 and TRBJ2-1; 9 bases agree with TRBD2. In DNA form, the CDR3 reads TGCAGTGCTAGAAAAGGCGGGAGGGCCGGGTTGAATGAGCAGTTCTTC. Translation gives CSARKGGRAGLNEQFF.